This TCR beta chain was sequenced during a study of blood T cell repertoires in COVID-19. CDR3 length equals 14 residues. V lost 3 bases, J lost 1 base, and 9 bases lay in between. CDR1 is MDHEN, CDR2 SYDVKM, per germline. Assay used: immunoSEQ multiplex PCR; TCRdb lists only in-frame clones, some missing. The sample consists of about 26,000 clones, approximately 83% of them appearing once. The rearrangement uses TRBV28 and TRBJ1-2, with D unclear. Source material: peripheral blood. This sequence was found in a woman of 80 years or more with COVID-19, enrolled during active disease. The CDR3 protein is CASSFEALNYGYTF. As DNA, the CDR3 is TGTGCCAGCAGTTTCGAAGCTCTTAACTATGGCTACACCTTC.